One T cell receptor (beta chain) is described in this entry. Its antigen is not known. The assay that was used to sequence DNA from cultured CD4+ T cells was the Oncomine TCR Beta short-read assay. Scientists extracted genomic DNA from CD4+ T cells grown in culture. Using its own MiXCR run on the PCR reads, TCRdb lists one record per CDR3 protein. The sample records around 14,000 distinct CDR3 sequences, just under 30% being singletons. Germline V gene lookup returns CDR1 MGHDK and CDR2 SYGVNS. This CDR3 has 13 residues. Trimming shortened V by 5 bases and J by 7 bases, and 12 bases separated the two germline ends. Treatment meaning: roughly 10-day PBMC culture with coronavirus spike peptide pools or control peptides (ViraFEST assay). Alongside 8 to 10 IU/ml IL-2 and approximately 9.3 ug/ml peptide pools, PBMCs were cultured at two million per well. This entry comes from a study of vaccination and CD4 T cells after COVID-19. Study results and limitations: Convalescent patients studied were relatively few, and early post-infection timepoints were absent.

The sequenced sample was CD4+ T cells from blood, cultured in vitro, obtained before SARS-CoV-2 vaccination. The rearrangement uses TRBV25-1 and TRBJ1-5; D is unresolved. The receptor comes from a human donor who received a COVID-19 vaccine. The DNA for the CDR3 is TGTGCCAGCAGTCCCTTCGAAGGACAGCCCCAGCATTTT. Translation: CASSPFEGQPQHF.